The T cell receptor beta chain described here comes from a study of shared clonotypes between healthy human individuals. Turning to the study itself: Three plates each covered CD4 naive and memory; CD8 naive two, CD8 memory one.

V shed 5 bases and J shed 8 bases, with 18 bases lying between them. The CDR3 spans 14 residues. The V gene's germline CDR1 is MGHDK and CDR2 SYGVNS. Study results and caveats: Represented genetic and exposure-history diversity was restricted by having few donors.

Comments on this clone: Its cognate antigen is unknown.

Assay used: immunoSEQ multiplex PCR; TCRdb lists only in-frame clones, some missing. The sample contains a few hundred thousand clones, 60% to 70% of which appear only once. The sequencing input was memory CD4+ T cells sorted from blood. Subset given: CD45RA-negative fraction. The rearrangement uses TRBV25-1 and TRBJ1-2; D gene unclear. This sequence was found in a man aged 25-45 years in good health. The CDR3 nucleotides read TGTGCCAGCAGTACCCACGGGTCGATTAGCGGCTACACCTTC. Translating it yields CASSTHGSISGYTF.